One sample yielded the 26 T cell receptor beta chains listed below, sequenced in a study of T cell clones after liver transplantation. TCRdb keeps only in-frame clones here, not all; method: immunoSEQ multiplex PCR. The sample yields 98,000 or so clones, 75% to 85% seen once. The sequenced sample was CD4+ T cells from blood, obtained before liver transplant. These TCRs come from a human donor who received a liver transplant.

The chain carries TRBV19 and TRBJ2-4; TRBD2 might be the D (6 bases). V lost 6 bases to trimming and J lost 6 bases, with 21 bases between them. Germline lookup yields CDR1 LNHDA and CDR2 SQIVND (reference sequence). This CDR3 region has 16 residues. In DNA, the CDR3 is TGTGCCAGTAGGGACATCTATCATGGGGGAGGAAACATTCAGTACTTC. Amino acids: CASRDIYHGGGNIQYF.

This chain links TRBV28 with TRBJ2-7; a weak D match, TRBD2 (7 bases). This CDR3 region has 15 residues. V shed 4 bases and J shed 6 bases, with 19 bases lying between them. Per germline, CDR1 MDHEN and CDR2 SYDVKM. The CDR3: CASSSSGQGRGEQYF. CDR3 bases: TGTGCCAGCAGTTCCTCCGGGCAGGGGAGGGGCGAGCAGTACTTC.

The rearrangement links TRBV27 to TRBJ2-5; tentative D call: TRBD1 (5 bases). V shed 6 bases and J shed 5 bases, with 10 bases lying between them. This CDR3 comprises 12 residues. CDR1 is MNHEY, CDR2 SMNVEV, per germline (reference sequence). The CDR3 DNA is TGTGCCAGCAGCCGGGCAGGGGAGACCCAGTACTTC. Protein product: CASSRAGETQYF.

This clone was seen only once. CDR3 amino acids: CASSHRQGATEAFF. The CDR3, as DNA: TGCGCCAGCAGCCATCGACAGGGGGCCACTGAAGCTTTCTTT. V usage is TRBV5-1 and J usage is TRBJ1-1; 10 positions agree with TRBD1. CDR1 is SGHRS, CDR2 YFSETQ, per germline. V lost 4 bases and J lost 4; bases outside the gene matches: 4. The CDR3 contains 14 residues.

The gene calls are TRBV4-1 and TRBJ2-2; 7 bases line up with TRBD2. The CDR3 loop spans 18 amino acids. V was clipped by 4 bases and J by 7 bases; unmatched bases: 18. Looked up from germline, CDR1 is MGHRA and CDR2 is YSYEKL. The CDR3 region is CASSPISIPRRGSGELFF. In DNA, the CDR3 is TGCGCCAGCAGCCCTATATCCATACCGCGGCGGGGGAGCGGGGAGCTGTTTTTT.

V usage is TRBV5-6 and J usage is TRBJ2-3; weak D call: TRBD2 (5 bases). The germline V gene encodes CDR1 SGHDT and CDR2 YYEEEE. This CDR3 has 13 amino acids. The V end was cut by 0 bases, the J end by 6 bases, with 8 bases between. CDR3 sequence reads: CASSLVERDTQYF. DNA for the CDR3: TGTGCCAGCAGCTTGGTCGAGCGGGATACGCAGTATTTT. Full variable domain (outside the CDR3, taken from reference TRBV5-6 and TRBJ2-3): DAGVTQSPTHLIKTRGQQVTLRCSPKSGHDTVSWYQQALGQGPQFIFQYYEEEERQRGNFPDRFSGHQFPNYSSELNVNALLLGDSALYLCASSLVERDTQYFGPGTRLTVL.

The CDR3 coding sequence is TGTGCCAGCAGCCTATCGCGCAGGGGGCCTGAGGAGACCCAGTACTTC. Protein product: CASSLSRRGPEETQYF. The gene calls are TRBV11-2 and TRBJ2-5; 8 nucleotides line up with TRBD1. Germline V gene data show CDR1 as SGHAT and CDR2 as FQNNGV. The CDR3 extends over 16 amino acids. Germline trimming cut 5 bases from V and 5 bases from J; bases unmatched to any gene: 13.

The genes are TRBV7-8 and TRBJ1-5, with D unresolved. The CDR3 is 16 amino acids. Trimming removed 1 base at V and 3 bases at J, with 13 bases between. The germline V gene has CDR1 SGHVS and CDR2 FQNEAQ. CDR3 amino acids: CASSLGAYRVNQPQHF. The CDR3 region has the DNA TGTGCCAGCAGCTTAGGGGCCTATCGAGTCAATCAGCCCCAGCATTTT.

This chain uses TRBV7-2 with TRBJ2-3; D not resolved. V lost 2 bases and J 5 bases, leaving 8 bases between the germline ends. Germline V gene sequence: CDR1 SGHTA, CDR2 FQGNSA. The CDR3 loop spans 13 amino acids. CDR3 bases: TGTGCCAGCAGCTTAAGAGGTGGAGATACGCAGTATTTT. Translated: CASSLRGGDTQYF.

The chain is built from TRBV11-2 and TRBJ2-1, with 11 bases fitting TRBD2. Germline lookup yields CDR1 SGHAT and CDR2 FQNNGV. CDR3 size: 16 residues. J was trimmed by 4 bases and V by 5 bases; bases with no gene match: 7. The CDR3: CASSLRTSGGYNEQFF. As DNA, the CDR3 is TGTGCCAGCAGCCTACGAACTAGCGGGGGTTACAATGAGCAGTTCTTC.

V gene TRBV7-3 combines with J gene TRBJ2-2; 8 positions agree with TRBD2. The CDR3 runs 16 residues. Unmatched junction bases numbered 11, after V lost 5 bases and J lost 6 bases. From germline, CDR1 is SGHTA and CDR2 FQGTGA. Here the CDR3 DNA reads TGTGCCAGCAGCCCCACCGCCAGCGGGGGATCCGGGGAGCTGTTTTTT. Residues: CASSPTASGGSGELFF.

The chain joins TRBV18 to TRBJ1-3; D gene uncertain. The CDR3 sequence is 16 residues long. The germline V gene encodes CDR1 KGHSH and CDR2 LQKENI. With 2 bases removed from V and 0 bases from J, the gap between germline ends came to 11 bases. The CDR3 sequence: CASSPSLGISGNTIYF. The CDR3 region has the DNA TGTGCCAGCTCACCAAGTTTAGGGATCTCTGGAAACACCATATATTTT.

The J gene is TRBJ1-1, the V gene TRBV18; D may be TRBD1 (5 bases). Germline CDR1 and CDR2: KGHSH and LQKENI. This CDR3 is built from 16 residues. Deletions cut 3 bases from V and 0 bases from J, with 14 bases between. The DNA of the CDR3 is TGTGCCAGCTCACCTGGGGCAGGCCCTCTGAACACTGAAGCTTTCTTT. This translates into CASSPGAGPLNTEAFF.

The rearrangement links TRBV5-8 to TRBJ2-4, with 7 bases identical to TRBD2. Germline CDR1 is SGHTS and CDR2 is YDEGEE. The V segment lost 2 bases and the J segment 6 bases; nucleotides outside the gene matches: 8. The CDR3 sequence is 15 residues long. CDR3 sequence (DNA): TGTGCCAGCAGCTTCGAGCCTTTAGCGGGAAACATTCAGTACTTC. This encodes CASSFEPLAGNIQYF.

The chain joins TRBV29-1 to TRBJ1-4; 8 positions agree with TRBD1. The CDR3 has 12 amino acids. Trimming removed 6 bases from V and 5 bases from J; junction bases left unmatched: 2. Germline V gives CDR1 SQVTM, CDR2 ANQGSEA. The CDR3, as DNA: TGCAGCGTCCGGACAGGGAATGAAAAACTGTTTTTT. Protein product: CSVRTGNEKLFF.

The gene calls are TRBV9 and TRBJ2-1, with 7 bases lining up with TRBD1. CDR1 is SGDLS, CDR2 YYNGEE, per germline. This CDR3 spans 15 amino acids. V lost 3 bases, J lost 5 bases, and 8 bases stayed unmatched. The CDR3 loop is CASSETRDRHNEQFF. DNA of the CDR3: TGTGCCAGCAGCGAGACCCGGGACAGACACAATGAGCAGTTCTTC.

The J gene is TRBJ1-1, the V gene TRBV7-3; D is possibly TRBD1 (5 bases). Per germline, CDR1 SGHTA and CDR2 FQGTGA. The CDR3 is 13 residues long. The V end lost 5 bases, the J end lost 5 bases, and 12 bases lay between the germline ends. CDR3 nucleotide sequence: TGTGCCAGCAGCCCCGGGACGGAAACTGAAGCTTTCTTT. Translation gives CASSPGTETEAFF. The full variable domain, completed using reference TRBV7-3 and TRBJ1-1, is GAGVSQTPSNKVTEKGKYVELRCDPISGHTALYWYRQSLGQGPEFLIYFQGTGAADDSGLPNDRFFAVRPEGSVSTLKIQRTERGDSAVYLCASSPGTETEAFFGQGTRLTVV.

This clone has only a few counts. The V and J genes are TRBV15 and TRBJ1-1; D remains unclear. Trimming shortened V by 5 bases and J by 1 base, and 8 bases separated the two germline ends. The CDR3 is 13 residues long. CDR1 LNHNV and CDR2 YYDKDF come from the germline V gene (reference sequence). CDR3: CATSWEENTEAFF. The CDR3, as DNA: TGTGCCACCAGCTGGGAGGAGAACACTGAAGCTTTCTTT.

There are a few counts of this clone. This sequence joins TRBV7-2 and TRBJ2-1; TRBD1 matches 9 bases. The CDR3 is made up of 16 amino acids. CDR1 is SGHTA, CDR2 FQGNSA, per germline. After removal of 5 bases from V and 2 bases from J, the junction contained 7 bases not matched to a gene. This CDR3 is CASSHARDRAYNEQFF. The CDR3 DNA follows: TGTGCCAGCAGCCATGCCCGGGACAGGGCCTACAATGAGCAGTTCTTC.

The chain uses TRBV27 and TRBJ2-4, with D unclear. Between the trimmed V and J ends, which lost 3 bases and 5 bases, there was a span of 11 bases. This CDR3 is 14 amino acids long. Germline assignment: CDR1 MNHEY and CDR2 SMNVEV (reference sequence). Here the CDR3 reads CASSLLGFQNIQYF. Here the CDR3 DNA reads TGTGCCAGCAGTTTGTTAGGGTTTCAAAACATTCAGTACTTC.

The chain recombines TRBV15 with TRBJ1-5; no clear D gene. Germline V CDR1 and CDR2: LNHNV, YYDKDF (reference sequence). The V and J ends lost 0 bases and 3 bases respectively, with 6 bases between them. The CDR3 runs to 14 residues. CDR3 amino acids: CATSREVHNQPQHF. The DNA for the CDR3 is TGTGCCACCAGCAGAGAAGTCCACAATCAGCCCCAGCATTTT.

This clone was recorded a few times. V usage is TRBV5-4 and J usage is TRBJ1-5; a weak D match, TRBD1 (6 bases). The CDR3 consists of 18 residues. The germline gives CDR1 SGHNT, CDR2 YYREEE (reference sequence). V was trimmed by 4 bases and J by 0 bases, leaving 20 bases between them. The CDR3: CASSLLQGPNLSNQPQHF. The CDR3 bases are TGTGCCAGCAGCCTACTTCAGGGGCCGAACCTTAGCAATCAGCCCCAGCATTTT.

The gene calls are TRBV6-4 and TRBJ1-1, with a tentative D call TRBD1 (6 bases). Between the trimmed V and J ends, which lost 4 bases and 1 base, there was a span of 10 bases. The V gene's germline CDR1 is MRHNA and CDR2 SNTAGT. The CDR3 consists of 14 residues. Here the CDR3 DNA reads TGTGCCAGCAGTGTCGACAGGCAGAACACTGAAGCTTTCTTT. Amino acid sequence: CASSVDRQNTEAFF.

This clone was recorded a few times. The chain has TRBV5-4 and TRBJ1-6, with 10 positions matching TRBD1. The CDR3 sequence is 19 residues long. J gave up 1 base and V 1 base, and 8 bases lay outside the gene matches. Per germline, CDR1 SGHNT and CDR2 YYREEE (reference sequence). The CDR3 DNA is TGTGCCAGCAGCTTGAACGGACAGGGGGTGGGGTCCTATAATTCACCCCTCCACTTT. Its protein is CASSLNGQGVGSYNSPLHF.

The chain combines TRBV19 with TRBJ1-2; the D gene is possibly TRBD1 (5 bases). The V gene's germline CDR1 is LNHDA and CDR2 SQIVND (reference sequence). The CDR3 covers 13 residues. V lost 3 bases, J lost 7 bases, and 12 bases lay in between. The CDR3 DNA reads as TGTGCCAGTAGTATCGGGCAGGGTGGTGGCTACACCTTC. This codes for CASSIGQGGGYTF.

The chain carries TRBV19 and TRBJ1-5; D may be TRBD1 (5 bases). The CDR3 has 18 residues. Per the germline V gene, CDR1 is LNHDA and CDR2 is SQIVND (reference sequence). The V and J ends lost 7 bases and 0 bases respectively, with 22 bases between them. In DNA, the CDR3 is TGTGCCAGTAACCCACGGGGCACGGGGCAGTATAGCAATCAGCCCCAGCATTTT. Translated: CASNPRGTGQYSNQPQHF.